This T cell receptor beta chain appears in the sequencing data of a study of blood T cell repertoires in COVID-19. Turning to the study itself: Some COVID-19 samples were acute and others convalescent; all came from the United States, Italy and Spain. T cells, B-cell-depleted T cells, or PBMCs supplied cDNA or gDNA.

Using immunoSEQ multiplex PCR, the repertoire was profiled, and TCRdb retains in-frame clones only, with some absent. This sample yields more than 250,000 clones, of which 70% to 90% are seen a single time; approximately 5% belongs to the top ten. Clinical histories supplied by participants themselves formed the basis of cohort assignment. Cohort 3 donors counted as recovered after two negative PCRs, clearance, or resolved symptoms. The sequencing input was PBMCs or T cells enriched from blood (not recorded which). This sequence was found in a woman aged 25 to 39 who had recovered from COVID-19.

The CDR3 region has the DNA TGTGCCAGCAGCTTAGCTACAGGGCACACCGGGGAGCTGTTTTTT. Its protein product is CASSLATGHTGELFF. The chain employs TRBV11-3 and TRBJ2-2; D possibly corresponds to TRBD1 (6 bases). The CDR3 contains 15 residues. Trimming removed 1 base at V and 3 bases at J, with 9 bases between. Per the germline V gene, CDR1 is SGHNT and CDR2 is YENEEA.